This passage covers 10 T cell receptor beta chains from one sample sequenced in a study of T-cell reconstitution after alpha-beta-depleted transplantation in children. Unique molecular identifiers featured in how the TCRbeta library was prepared. TCRdb processed the PCR reads anew with MiXCR; each CDR3 protein has one entry. The sample consists of 440,000 or so distinct CDR3 sequences, around two fifths of them appearing once. Source: PBMCs, taken before TCRalphabeta/CD19-depleted stem cell transplant. The origin of the receptors is a girl aged 2 to 10 with aplastic anemia, due to receive a stem cell transplant.

This clonotype was seen repeatedly, ten times or more. The chain combines TRBV20-1 with TRBJ2-4, with TRBD2 identical over 7 bases. Germline-derived CDR1 and CDR2 are DFQATT and SNEGSKA (reference sequence). This CDR3 has 15 amino acids. V lost 5 bases to trimming and J lost 0 bases; unmatched junction nucleotides: 7. Written as DNA, the CDR3 is TGCAGTGCTTTAAGCGGGACCTTAGCCAAAAACATTCAGTACTTC. Protein: CSALSGTLAKNIQYF.

The chain carries TRBV20-1 and TRBJ2-7, with 9 bases aligning to TRBD1. The CDR3 covers 16 residues. Germline CDR1 reads DFQATT; CDR2 reads SNEGSKA (reference sequence). V trimming: 3 bases; J trimming: 4 bases; junction bases outside the gene matches: 13. The CDR3, as DNA: TGCAGTGCTAGTACATTACAGGGGGCGCGGGGATACGAGCAGTACTTC. Translation gives CSASTLQGARGYEQYF.

V and J are TRBV12-3 or TRBV12-4 and TRBJ1-2; D is uncertain. This CDR3 comprises 11 residues. V lost 0 bases and J lost 8, with 4 bases in between. CDR3 DNA sequence: TGTGCCAGCAGTTTAGCAGAGGGCTACACCTTC. Residues: CASSLAEGYTF.

The gene calls are TRBV18 and TRBJ2-1, with 7 bases lining up with TRBD1. Germline lookup yields CDR1 KGHSH and CDR2 LQKENI. The CDR3 is made up of 13 amino acids. The V and J ends lost 1 base and 12 bases, in that order; junction bases with no gene match: 6. CDR3 amino acids: CASSPRQGDRQFF. The CDR3 DNA reads TGTGCCAGCTCACCACGACAGGGTGATAGGCAGTTCTTC.

The sample holds many counts of this clonotype. The J gene is TRBJ1-1, the V gene TRBV25-1, with D perhaps matching TRBD1 (5 bases). The CDR3 extends over 12 amino acids. Trimming removed 7 bases from V and 10 bases from J, with 16 bases in between. Germline V gives CDR1 MGHDK, CDR2 SYGVNS. CDR3 sequence: CASNLQGGGAFF. CDR3 sequence (DNA): TGTGCCAGCAATTTGCAGGGTGGCGGAGCTTTCTTT.

A note on this clonotype: The CDR3 does not end in the conserved phenylalanine or tryptophan, so this is likely a read error. The chain is built from TRBV20-1 and TRBJ2-1, with D possibly being TRBD2 (5 bases). With 3 bases removed from V and 8 bases from J, the gap between germline ends came to 17 bases. Germline V lookup: CDR1 DFQATT, CDR2 SNEGSKA (reference sequence). This CDR3 contains 14 residues. The CDR3 DNA reads TGCAGTGCTAGCCGACCAGCGGCGTTCGATGAGCAGTTCTTG. Protein sequence: CSASRPAAFDEQFL.

The CDR3 region has the DNA TGCGCCAGCAGCGAGAGAGCAACTAATGAAAAACTGTTTTTT. Translated: CASSERATNEKLFF. This chain joins TRBV5-1 and TRBJ1-4; D unclear. The CDR3 sequence is 14 residues long. The V and J ends lost 4 bases and 0 bases respectively, with 7 bases between them. The V gene's germline CDR1 is SGHRS and CDR2 YFSETQ.

The genes are TRBV5-5 and TRBJ2-5, with D possibly being TRBD2 (5 bases). Germline loops: CDR1 SGHKS, CDR2 YYEKEE (reference sequence). The ends were cut back, 0 bases at V and 6 bases at J, with 15 bases in the middle. The CDR3 contains 15 residues. CDR3 coding DNA: TGTGCCAGCAGCTTGGCCTACGACTACGAAAAGACCCAGTACTTC. Translating gives CASSLAYDYEKTQYF.

This clonotype was observed a handful of times. The chain links TRBV6-5 to TRBJ1-2; D is unresolved. V shed 0 bases and J shed 8 bases, with 13 bases lying between them. The CDR3 totals 14 residues. Per the germline V gene, CDR1 is MNHEY and CDR2 is SVGAGI. DNA for the CDR3: TGTGCCAGCAGTTACTCAGGACGCCGTGGGGGCTACACCTTC. Protein sequence: CASSYSGRRGGYTF.

This clonotype was recorded at least ten times. The chain couples TRBV9 to TRBJ2-5; D is tentatively TRBD1 or TRBD2 (5 bases each). The CDR3 covers 12 residues. Trimming removed 5 bases from V and 5 bases from J, with 10 bases in between. Germline assignment: CDR1 SGDLS and CDR2 YYNGEE. The DNA for the CDR3 is TGTGCCAGCAGGGGGGTAGGGGAGACCCAGTACTTC. Protein sequence: CASRGVGETQYF.